Here is one T cell receptor (beta chain) with its context. The target antigen is unknown. CDR3 length equals 16 residues. From germline, CDR1 is SGDLS and CDR2 YYNGEE. Unmatched junction bases numbered 1, after V lost 0 bases and J lost 1 base. This entry is derived from a study of cytomegalovirus exposure and HLA in healthy donors. In the PCR, 60 Vbeta and 13 Jbeta primers were used. The data were produced by immunoSEQ multiplex PCR, yet TCRdb's version contains in-frame clones alone and is incomplete. The table records more than 110,000 clones, 80% of them present only once. Study-level points and caveats: Data from an earlier analysis indicated that most TCR beta V segments were productive either about 87% or about 30% of the time. Presence/absence analyses treated sequencing depth as roughly uniform across donors.

Healthy bone marrow donors supplied every sample. The J gene is TRBJ2-3, the V gene TRBV9; 11 bases line up with TRBD2. The sequence was obtained from a man in his forties or fifties in good health and CMV-seropositive. Sequences were obtained from PBMCs. The CDR3 nucleotides are TGTGCCAGCAGCGTAGTAGCGGGAGGGGGCACAGATACGCAGTATTTT. Residues: CASSVVAGGGTDTQYF.